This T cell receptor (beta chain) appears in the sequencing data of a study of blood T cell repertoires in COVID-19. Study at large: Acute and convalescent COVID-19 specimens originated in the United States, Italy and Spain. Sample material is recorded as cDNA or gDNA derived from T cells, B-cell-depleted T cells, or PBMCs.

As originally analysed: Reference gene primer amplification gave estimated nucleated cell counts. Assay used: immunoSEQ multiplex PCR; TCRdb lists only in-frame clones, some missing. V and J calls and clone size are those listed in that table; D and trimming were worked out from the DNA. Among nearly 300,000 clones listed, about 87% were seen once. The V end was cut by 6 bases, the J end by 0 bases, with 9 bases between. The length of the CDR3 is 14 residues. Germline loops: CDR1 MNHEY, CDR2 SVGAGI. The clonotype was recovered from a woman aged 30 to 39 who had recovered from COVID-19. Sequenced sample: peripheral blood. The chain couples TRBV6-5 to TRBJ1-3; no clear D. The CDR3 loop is CASRGIRSGNTIYF. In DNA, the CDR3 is TGTGCCAGCAGGGGCATTCGCTCTGGAAACACCATATATTTT.